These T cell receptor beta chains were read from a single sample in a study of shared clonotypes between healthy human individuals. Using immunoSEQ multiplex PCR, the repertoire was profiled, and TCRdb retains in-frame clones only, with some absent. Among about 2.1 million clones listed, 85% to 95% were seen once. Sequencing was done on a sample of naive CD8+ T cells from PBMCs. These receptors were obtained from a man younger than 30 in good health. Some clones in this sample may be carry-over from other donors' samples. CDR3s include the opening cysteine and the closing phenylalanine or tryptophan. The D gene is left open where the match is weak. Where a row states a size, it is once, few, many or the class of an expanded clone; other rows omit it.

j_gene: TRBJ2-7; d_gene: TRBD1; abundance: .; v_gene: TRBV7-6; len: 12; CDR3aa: CASSPTGNEQYF; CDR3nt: TGTGCCAGCAGCCCGACAGGGAACGAGCAGTACTTC
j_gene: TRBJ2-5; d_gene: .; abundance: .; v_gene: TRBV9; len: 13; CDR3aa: CASSEGTRETQYF; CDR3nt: TGTGCCAGCAGCGAGGGGACAAGGGAGACCCAGTACTTC
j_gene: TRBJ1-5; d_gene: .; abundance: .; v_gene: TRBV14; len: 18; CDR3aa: CASSQVGHLNRVNQPQHF; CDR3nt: TGTGCCAGCAGCCAAGTCGGCCACCTTAACCGGGTCAATCAGCCCCAGCATTTT
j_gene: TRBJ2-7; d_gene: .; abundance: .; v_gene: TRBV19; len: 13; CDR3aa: CASSYRLRYEQYF; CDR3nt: TGTGCCAGTTCGTACCGCTTGAGGTACGAGCAGTACTTC
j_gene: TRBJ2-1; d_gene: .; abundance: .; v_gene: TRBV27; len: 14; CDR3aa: CASSLRIGGNEQFF; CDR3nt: TGTGCCAGCAGTTTAAGAATCGGAGGCAATGAGCAGTTCTTC
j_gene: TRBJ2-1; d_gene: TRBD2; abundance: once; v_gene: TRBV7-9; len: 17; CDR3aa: CASSLGLAGSPTNEQFF; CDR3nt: TGTGCCAGCAGCCTGGGACTAGCGGGATCGCCGACCAATGAGCAGTTCTTC
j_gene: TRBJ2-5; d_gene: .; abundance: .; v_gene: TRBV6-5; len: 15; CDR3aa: CASTRGGVLGETQYF; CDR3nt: TGTGCCAGCACGAGGGGGGGGGTGTTAGGAGAGACCCAGTACTTC
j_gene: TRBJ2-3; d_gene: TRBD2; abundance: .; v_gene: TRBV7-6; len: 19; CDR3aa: CASSPSTSGRGGGADTQYF; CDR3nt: TGTGCCAGCAGCCCCTCCACTAGCGGGAGGGGTGGGGGGGCAGATACGCAGTATTTT
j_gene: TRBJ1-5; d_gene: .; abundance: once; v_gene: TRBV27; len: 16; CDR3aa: CASSFSRSGGYQPQHF; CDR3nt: TGTGCCAGCAGTTTTTCGCGGTCCGGGGGTTATCAGCCCCAGCATTTT
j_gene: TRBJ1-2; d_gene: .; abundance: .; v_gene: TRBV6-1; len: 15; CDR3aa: CASSKPWQAFYGYTF; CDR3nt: TGTGCCAGCAGTAAACCTTGGCAGGCCTTCTATGGCTACACCTTC
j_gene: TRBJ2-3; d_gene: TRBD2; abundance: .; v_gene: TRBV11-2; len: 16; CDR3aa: CASSVGTSGRTDTQYF; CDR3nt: TGTGCCAGCAGCGTCGGGACTAGCGGGAGAACAGATACGCAGTATTTT
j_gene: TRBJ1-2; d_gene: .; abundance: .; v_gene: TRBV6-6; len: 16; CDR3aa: CASSYSGSTDPYGYTF; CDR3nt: TGTGCCAGCAGTTACTCGGGATCGACAGACCCCTATGGCTACACCTTC
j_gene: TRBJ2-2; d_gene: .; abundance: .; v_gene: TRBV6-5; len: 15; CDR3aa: CASSPTAGNAGELFF; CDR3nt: TGTGCCAGCAGTCCCACCGCAGGGAACGCCGGGGAGCTGTTTTTT
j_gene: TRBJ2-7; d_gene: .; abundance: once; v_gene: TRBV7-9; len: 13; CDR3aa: CASSPDGHYEQYF; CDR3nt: TGTGCCAGCAGCCCGGACGGACACTACGAGCAGTACTTC
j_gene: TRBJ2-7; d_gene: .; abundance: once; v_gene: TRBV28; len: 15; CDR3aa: CASSLNVLSSYEQYF; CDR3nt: TGTGCCAGCAGTTTAAATGTCCTGAGCTCCTACGAGCAGTACTTC
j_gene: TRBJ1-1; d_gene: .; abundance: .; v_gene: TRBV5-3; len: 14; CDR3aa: CARSLGWYGTEAFF; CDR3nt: TGTGCCAGAAGCTTGGGGTGGTACGGCACTGAAGCTTTCTTT
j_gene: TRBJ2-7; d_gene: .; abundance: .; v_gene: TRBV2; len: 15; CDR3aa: CASSWSLGQFYEQYF; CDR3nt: TGTGCCAGCAGCTGGAGCCTCGGACAGTTCTACGAGCAGTACTTC
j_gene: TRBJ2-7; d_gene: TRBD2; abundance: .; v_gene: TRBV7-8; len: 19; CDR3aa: CASSSQLAGGPQVFHEQYF; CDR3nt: TGTGCCAGCAGCTCTCAACTAGCGGGAGGGCCGCAAGTGTTCCACGAGCAGTACTTC
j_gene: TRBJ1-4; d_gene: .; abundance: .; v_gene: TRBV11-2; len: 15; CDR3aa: CASSPNPQGGEKLFF; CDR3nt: TGTGCCAGCAGCCCAAATCCACAGGGTGGGGAAAAACTGTTTTTT
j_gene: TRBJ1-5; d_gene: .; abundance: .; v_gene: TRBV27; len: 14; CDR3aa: CASSFIGADQPQHF; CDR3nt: TGTGCCAGCAGTTTTATAGGGGCGGATCAGCCCCAGCATTTT
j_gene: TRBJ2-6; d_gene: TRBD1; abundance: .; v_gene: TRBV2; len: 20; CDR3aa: CASSATPDRAIFSGANVLTF; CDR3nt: TGTGCCAGCAGTGCCACCCCCGACAGGGCAATTTTCTCTGGGGCCAACGTCCTGACTTTC
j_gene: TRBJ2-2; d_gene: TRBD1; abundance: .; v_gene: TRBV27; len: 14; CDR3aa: CASGDRVNTGELFF; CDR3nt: TGTGCCAGCGGAGACAGGGTGAACACCGGGGAGCTGTTTTTT
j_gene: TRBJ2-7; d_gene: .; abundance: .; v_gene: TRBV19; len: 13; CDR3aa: CASRVRQAGEQYF; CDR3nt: TGTGCCAGTAGAGTTCGGCAGGCGGGCGAGCAGTACTTC
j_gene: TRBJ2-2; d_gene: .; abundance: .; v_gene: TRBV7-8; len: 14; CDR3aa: CASSLRGGTGELFF; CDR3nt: TGTGCCAGCAGCTTACGAGGGGGCACCGGGGAGCTGTTTTTT
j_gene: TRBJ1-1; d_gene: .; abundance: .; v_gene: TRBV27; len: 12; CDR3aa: CASSPTGYKAFF; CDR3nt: TGTGCCAGCAGTCCGACAGGCTACAAAGCTTTCTTT
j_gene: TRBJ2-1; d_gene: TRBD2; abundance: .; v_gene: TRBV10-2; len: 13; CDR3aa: CASTLGRNNEQFF; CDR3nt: TGCGCCAGCACCCTCGGGAGGAACAATGAGCAGTTCTTC
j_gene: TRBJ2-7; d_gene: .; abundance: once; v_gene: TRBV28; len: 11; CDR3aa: CASGLDPEQYF; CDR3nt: TGTGCCAGCGGACTGGATCCCGAGCAGTACTTC
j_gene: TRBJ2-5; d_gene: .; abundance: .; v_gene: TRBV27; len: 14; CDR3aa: CASNPWGSGETQYF; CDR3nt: TGTGCCAGCAATCCATGGGGGAGTGGCGAGACCCAGTACTTC
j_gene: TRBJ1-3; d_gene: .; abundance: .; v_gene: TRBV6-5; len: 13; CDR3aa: CASSPYSGNTIYF; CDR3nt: TGTGCCAGCAGCCCCTACTCTGGAAACACCATATATTTT
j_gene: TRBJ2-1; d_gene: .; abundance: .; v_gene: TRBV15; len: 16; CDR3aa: CATSREARVTYNEQFF; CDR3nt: TGTGCCACCAGCAGAGAGGCTAGAGTAACCTACAATGAGCAGTTCTTC
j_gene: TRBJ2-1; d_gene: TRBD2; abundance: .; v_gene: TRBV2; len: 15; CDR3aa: CASVAGERTYNEQFF; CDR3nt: TGTGCCAGCGTAGCGGGAGAGCGGACCTACAATGAGCAGTTCTTC
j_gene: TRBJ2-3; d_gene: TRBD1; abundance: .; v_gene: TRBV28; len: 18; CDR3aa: CASRPLRRDRGVSDTQYF; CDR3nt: TGTGCCAGCAGGCCCCTCAGGAGGGACAGGGGAGTTTCAGATACGCAGTATTTT
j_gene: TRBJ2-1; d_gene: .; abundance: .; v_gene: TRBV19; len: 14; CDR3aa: CASSWDTNNNEQFF; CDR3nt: TGTGCCAGTAGTTGGGACACTAATAACAATGAGCAGTTCTTC
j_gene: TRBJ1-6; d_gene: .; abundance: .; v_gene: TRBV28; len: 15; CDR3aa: CASSLGQGGNSPLHF; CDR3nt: TGTGCCAGCAGTTTGGGGCAGGGCGGGAATTCACCCCTCCACTTT
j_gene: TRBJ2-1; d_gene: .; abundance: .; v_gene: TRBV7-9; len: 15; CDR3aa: CASSFFPDSYNEQFF; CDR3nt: TGTGCCAGCAGCTTCTTTCCGGACTCCTACAATGAGCAGTTCTTC
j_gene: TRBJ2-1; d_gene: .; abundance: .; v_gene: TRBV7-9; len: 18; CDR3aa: CASSLGVILISSYNEQFF; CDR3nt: TGTGCCAGCAGCTTAGGAGTTATCCTCATTAGCTCCTACAATGAGCAGTTCTTC
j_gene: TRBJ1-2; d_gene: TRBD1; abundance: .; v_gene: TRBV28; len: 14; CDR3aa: CASRRTGTNYGYTF; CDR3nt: TGTGCCAGCAGGAGGACAGGTACTAACTATGGCTACACCTTC
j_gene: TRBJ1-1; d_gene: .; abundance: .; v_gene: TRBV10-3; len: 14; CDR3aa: CATLTKGKNTEAFF; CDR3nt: TGTGCCACCCTCACAAAAGGAAAGAACACTGAAGCTTTCTTT
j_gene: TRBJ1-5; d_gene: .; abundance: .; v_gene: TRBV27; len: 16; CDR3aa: CASSLGTYVGLQPQHF; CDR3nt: TGTGCCAGCAGTTTAGGGACGTATGTTGGCCTTCAGCCCCAGCATTTT
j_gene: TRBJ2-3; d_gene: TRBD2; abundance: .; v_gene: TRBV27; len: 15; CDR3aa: CASSFWREPLDTQYF; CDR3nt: TGTGCCAGCAGTTTTTGGCGGGAGCCCTTAGATACGCAGTATTTT
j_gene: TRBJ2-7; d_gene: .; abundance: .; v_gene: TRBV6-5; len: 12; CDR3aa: CASSLTGYEQYF; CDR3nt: TGTGCCAGCAGTCTTACAGGTTACGAGCAGTACTTC
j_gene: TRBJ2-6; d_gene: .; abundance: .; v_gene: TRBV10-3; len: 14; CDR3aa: CAIRTGSGANVLTF; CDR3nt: TGTGCCATCAGAACAGGGTCAGGGGCCAACGTCCTGACTTTC
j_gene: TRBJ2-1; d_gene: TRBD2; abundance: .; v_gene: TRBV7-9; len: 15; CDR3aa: CASSLGSGRLTEQFF; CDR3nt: TGTGCCAGCAGCTTAGGTAGCGGGAGGCTCACTGAGCAGTTCTTC
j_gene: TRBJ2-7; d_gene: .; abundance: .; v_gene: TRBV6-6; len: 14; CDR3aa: CASSYSGVSYEQYF; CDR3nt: TGTGCCAGCAGTTATTCAGGGGTCTCCTACGAGCAGTACTTC
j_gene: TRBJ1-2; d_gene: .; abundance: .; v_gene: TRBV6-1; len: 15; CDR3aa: CASSELGGRSHGYTF; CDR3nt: TGTGCCAGCAGTGAGTTGGGGGGCAGGAGTCATGGCTACACCTTC
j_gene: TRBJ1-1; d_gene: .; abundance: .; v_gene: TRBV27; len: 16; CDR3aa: CASSLSLGVRRTEAFF; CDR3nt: TGTGCCAGCAGTTTATCGTTGGGGGTCCGGCGCACTGAAGCTTTCTTT
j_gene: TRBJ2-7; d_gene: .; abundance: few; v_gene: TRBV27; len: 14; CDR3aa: CASSLSSATYEQYF; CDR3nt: TGTGCCAGCAGTTTAAGCTCTGCTACCTACGAGCAGTACTTC
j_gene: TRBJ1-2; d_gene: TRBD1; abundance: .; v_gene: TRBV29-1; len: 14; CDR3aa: CSVEGQGAIYGYTF; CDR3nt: TGCAGCGTTGAGGGGCAGGGGGCGATCTATGGCTACACCTTC
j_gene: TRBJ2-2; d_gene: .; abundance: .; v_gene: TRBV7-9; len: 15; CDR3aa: CASSTGTDYTGELFF; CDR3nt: TGTGCCAGCAGCACCGGGACGGATTACACCGGGGAGCTGTTTTTT
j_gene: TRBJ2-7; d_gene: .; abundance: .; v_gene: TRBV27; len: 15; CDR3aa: CASSLIGAGNYEQYF; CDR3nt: TGTGCCAGCAGTCTTATAGGGGCAGGGAACTACGAGCAGTACTTC
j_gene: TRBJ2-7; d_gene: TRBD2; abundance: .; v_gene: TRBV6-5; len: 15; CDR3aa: CASSPLAGAVYEQYF; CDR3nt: TGTGCCAGCAGTCCCTTAGCGGGAGCCGTTTACGAGCAGTACTTC
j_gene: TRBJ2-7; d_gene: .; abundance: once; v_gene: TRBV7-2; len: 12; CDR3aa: CASSDRQHEQYF; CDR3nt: TGTGCCAGCAGCGACCGACAGCACGAGCAGTACTTC
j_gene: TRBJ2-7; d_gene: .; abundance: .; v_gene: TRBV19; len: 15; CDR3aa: CASSISGSQSYEQYF; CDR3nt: TGTGCCAGTAGTATATCGGGATCCCAATCCTACGAGCAGTACTTC
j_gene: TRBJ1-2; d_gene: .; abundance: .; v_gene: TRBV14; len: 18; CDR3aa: CASSQESNRRMLNYGYTF; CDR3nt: TGTGCCAGCAGCCAAGAGTCGAACAGGCGAATGCTTAACTATGGCTACACCTTC
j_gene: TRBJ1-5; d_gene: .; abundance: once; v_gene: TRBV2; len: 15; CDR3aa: CASGRGGAGDQPQHF; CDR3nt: TGTGCCAGCGGTAGGGGTGGCGCCGGGGATCAGCCCCAGCATTTT